Listed here are 18 T cell receptor beta chains from one sample, sequenced in a study of cytomegalovirus exposure and HLA in healthy donors. The PCR ran on 60 Vbeta and 13 Jbeta primers. TCRdb keeps only in-frame clones here, not all; method: immunoSEQ multiplex PCR. The repertoire includes approximately 140,000 clones, approximately 70% of them detected once, and around 6.3% sits in the top ten. Sequencing was carried out using PBMCs. These receptors came from a woman aged 55-70 years in good health and CMV-seronegative.

The chain links TRBV19 to TRBJ1-6; D uncertain. V was pared by 9 bases and J by 0 bases, with 21 bases between. CDR1 is LNHDA, CDR2 SQIVND, per germline (reference sequence). This CDR3 region has 18 residues. The CDR3 bases are TGTGCCAGCCCTCCTGGGCTGGCGAGAAGCTCCTATAATTCACCCCTCCACTTT. This gives the protein CASPPGLARSSYNSPLHF.

This chain connects TRBV5-1 to TRBJ2-3, with D uncertain. The germline gives CDR1 SGHRS, CDR2 YFSETQ. Trimming shortened V by 1 base and J by 0 bases, and 9 bases separated the two germline ends. The CDR3 covers 15 residues. CDR3: CASSLSGPSTDTQYF. The CDR3 DNA follows: TGCGCCAGCAGCTTGTCCGGTCCCAGCACAGATACGCAGTATTTT.

The rearrangement links TRBV6-1 to TRBJ2-7; TRBD1 aligns across 10 bases. Germline loops: CDR1 MNHNS, CDR2 SASEGT. The CDR3 length is 15 residues. With 6 bases clipped from V and 4 bases from J, the junction kept 9 bases outside the gene matches. The CDR3 sequence is CASSQTWGQGYEQYF. CDR3 in DNA: TGTGCCAGCAGCCAGACATGGGGACAGGGGTACGAGCAGTACTTC.

The chain is built from TRBV5-8 and TRBJ2-3, with 8 nucleotides matching TRBD2. This CDR3 is built from 17 residues. V trimming: 0 bases; J trimming: 3 bases; junction bases outside the gene matches: 9. From germline, CDR1 is SGHTS and CDR2 YDEGEE. For the CDR3, the DNA is TGTGCCAGCAGCTTGGCAAGACCTAGCGGGTATACAGATACGCAGTATTTT. Translating gives CASSLARPSGYTDTQYF.

The chain employs TRBV5-1 and TRBJ1-2; TRBD1 agrees at 8 bases. V lost 4 bases to trimming and J lost 3 bases; unmatched junction nucleotides: 14. Germline values: CDR1 SGHRS, CDR2 YFSETQ. The CDR3 loop spans 17 amino acids. CDR3 amino acids: CASSLTPRTGRDYGYTF. The CDR3 nucleotides read TGCGCCAGCAGCCTGACCCCCCGGACAGGGAGGGACTATGGCTACACCTTC.

This rearrangement joins TRBV5-1 to TRBJ1-2; D is uncertain. The V gene lost 4 bases and the J gene lost 0 bases, with 13 bases spanning the gap. The CDR3 sequence is 15 residues long. CDR1 is SGHRS, CDR2 YFSETQ, per germline. In DNA, the CDR3 is TGCGCCAGCAGCCCATACGCCCCAGCTAACTATGGCTACACCTTC. As protein: CASSPYAPANYGYTF.

As to this clone: Germline is not matched at one junction end, which may reflect a read error. This rearrangement joins TRBV28 to TRBJ1-1; D unclear. Germline V lookup: CDR1 MDHEN, CDR2 SYDVKM. The CDR3 is 12 residues long. The CDR3 bases are TGTGCCAGCAGTCTATGGAGGGCTGAAGCTTTCTTT. As protein: CASSLWRAEAFF.

The chain recombines TRBV7-8 with TRBJ2-7, with TRBD1 identical over 8 bases. V trimming: 6 bases; J trimming: 3 bases; junction bases outside the gene matches: 7. The CDR3 loop spans 14 amino acids. The germline V gene has CDR1 SGHVS and CDR2 FQNEAQ. DNA of the CDR3: TGTGCCAGCAGGCCTGGGACAGGCCTCTACGAGCAGTACTTC. Amino acids: CASRPGTGLYEQYF.

This chain connects TRBV5-6 to TRBJ2-1; D ambiguous. Per the germline V gene, CDR1 is SGHDT and CDR2 is YYEEEE. This CDR3 region has 15 residues. Trimming left V 2 bases short and J 0 bases short, with 9 bases between. The DNA for the CDR3 is TGTGCCAGCAGCTTCGGTGATCGCTCCTACAATGAGCAGTTCTTC. It codes for CASSFGDRSYNEQFF.

The chain is built from TRBV5-1 and TRBJ1-1; D might be TRBD1 (6 bases). From germline, CDR1 is SGHRS and CDR2 YFSETQ. This CDR3 has 16 residues. Trimming took 0 bases from V and 0 from J, leaving 12 bases between them. This CDR3 reads CASSLGVQGLNTEAFF. Here the CDR3 DNA reads TGCGCCAGCAGCTTGGGGGTACAGGGCTTGAACACTGAAGCTTTCTTT.

This clone came up a few times. The chain recombines TRBV7-8 with TRBJ1-6; D might be TRBD1 (5 bases). The germline V gene has CDR1 SGHVS and CDR2 FQNEAQ. V dropped 2 bases and J dropped 8 bases, with 13 bases sitting between them. The CDR3 totals 15 residues. The CDR3 sequence is CASSLLGSGDSPLHF. The CDR3 nucleotides read TGTGCCAGCAGCTTATTAGGATCGGGGGATTCACCCCTCCACTTT.

The chain combines TRBV5-5 with TRBJ2-7, with D possibly being TRBD2 (5 bases). Trimming stripped 3 bases from V and 9 bases from J, with 19 bases between. Germline assignment: CDR1 SGHKS and CDR2 YYEKEE (reference sequence). The CDR3 totals 14 residues. The DNA for the CDR3 is TGTGCCAGCAGCTCCGGGGATACCTACGAAGGGCAGTACTTC. Protein product: CASSSGDTYEGQYF.

The CDR3 reads CASSKGQGYQETQYF. CDR3 nucleotides: TGTGCCAGCAGCAAGGGACAGGGGTACCAAGAGACCCAGTACTTC. The chain couples TRBV28 to TRBJ2-5, with 10 bases aligning to TRBD1. Germline trimming cut 6 bases from V and 0 bases from J; bases unmatched to any gene: 4. CDR1 MDHEN and CDR2 SYDVKM come from the germline V gene. CDR3 length: 15 amino acids.

The rearrangement uses TRBV5-4 and TRBJ1-6; no clear D. The CDR3 consists of 13 residues. The V and J ends lost 4 bases and 3 bases respectively, with 5 bases between them. The germline gives CDR1 SGHNT, CDR2 YYREEE (reference sequence). In DNA, the CDR3 is TGTGCCAGCAGCGAGGACTATAATTCACCCCTCCACTTT. It yields the protein CASSEDYNSPLHF.

The gene calls are TRBV5-4 and TRBJ2-3; 9 bases line up with TRBD2. CDR3 size: 17 residues. Germline CDR1 reads SGHNT; CDR2 reads YYREEE (reference sequence). Trimming at V came to 4 bases and at J to 1 base, leaving 10 bases not matched to a gene. The CDR3 coding sequence is TGTGCCAGCAGCAGGGGCGGGAGGGATAGCGGCACAGATACGCAGTATTTT. Its translation is CASSRGGRDSGTDTQYF.

This clone was observed a few times. This CDR3 reads CASSGGGETEKLFF. The CDR3 DNA sequence: TGCGCCAGCAGCGGAGGAGGCGAAACCGAAAAACTGTTTTTT. The V gene is TRBV5-1, the J gene TRBJ1-4; D unclear. This CDR3 contains 14 residues. Germline V gives CDR1 SGHRS, CDR2 YFSETQ. Trimming shortened V by 4 bases and J by 8 bases, and 15 bases separated the two germline ends.

The gene calls are TRBV5-1 and TRBJ2-5; 8 positions match TRBD1. The J call is doubtful: the DNA matches TRBJ2-7 better. The germline V gene encodes CDR1 SGHRS and CDR2 YFSETQ. The length of the CDR3 is 18 residues. CDR3 loop: CASSLRSPGQVGAYEQYF. The CDR3 DNA follows: TGCGCCAGCAGCTTGCGTTCCCCGGGACAGGTGGGGGCCTACGAGCAGTACTTC.

V usage is TRBV5-6 and J usage is TRBJ2-1; weak D call: TRBD2 (5 bases). V was trimmed by 2 bases and J by 2 bases, leaving 11 bases between them. Germline CDR1 SGHDT, CDR2 YYEEEE. This CDR3 is 15 amino acids long. The CDR3 region has the DNA TGTGCCAGCAGCTTCTCTAGCCGTCCCTACAATGAGCAGTTCTTC. The encoded protein is CASSFSSRPYNEQFF.